This TCR beta chain emerged from a study of T cell responses to AZD1222 COVID-19 vaccine. Findings and caveats of the study: Rises in breadth and depth of Spike-specific TCRs came after two AZD1222 doses. The donor cohort was predominantly white British with a female majority, and clonal diversity may have been underestimated. Regions left unmutated in variants are reportedly the target of nearly half of spike-specific TCRs.

This clone was picked up a small number of times. Its antigen is not known. The CDR3 contains 17 residues. Germline lookup yields CDR1 GTSNPN and CDR2 SVGIG (reference sequence). This table comes from immunoSEQ multiplex PCR, and its TCRdb copy is limited to in-frame clones, with some not included. This table holds around 89,000 clones, 89% found once. The sample here was peripheral blood, taken 28 days after the second AZD1222 dose. The source is an adult who received the AZD1222 COVID-19 vaccine. This sequence joins TRBV30 and TRBJ1-1; TRBD1 might be the D (6 bases). CDR3 residues: CAGVGRTDTWGNTEAFF. DNA for the CDR3: TGTGCGGGAGTCGGACGGACAGACACTTGGGGGAACACTGAAGCTTTCTTT.